Following are 25 T cell receptor beta chains from one sample sequenced in a study of siplizumab effects on memory and regulatory T cells. The repertoire was sequenced with immunoSEQ multiplex PCR; TCRdb's copy has only in-frame clones and lacks some. The sample includes around 100,000 clones, about 91% of them seen just once. Sequencing was done on a sample of CD4+ T cells sorted from blood. The receptor set was obtained from a human donor in good health.

The chain employs TRBV9 and TRBJ2-1; 9 bases align to TRBD2. From germline, CDR1 is SGDLS and CDR2 YYNGEE. The CDR3 is made up of 15 amino acids. The V gene end was trimmed by 2 bases and the J gene end by 9 bases; junction bases not matched to a gene: 9. Here the CDR3 reads CASSVPPSGGSEQFF. In nucleotides, the CDR3 is TGTGCCAGCAGCGTCCCCCCCAGCGGGGGGAGTGAGCAGTTCTTC.

This chain connects TRBV5-4 to TRBJ1-5; D is unresolved. CDR1 and CDR2 (germline): SGHNT, YYREEE (reference sequence). V shed 0 bases and J shed 6 bases, with 4 bases lying between them. The CDR3 covers 12 residues. The CDR3 reads CASSLDGQPQHF. As DNA, the CDR3 is TGTGCCAGCAGCTTGGATGGTCAGCCCCAGCATTTT.

This chain links TRBV2 with TRBJ2-7; D not certain. CDR3 size: 15 residues. Germline-derived CDR1 and CDR2 are SNHLY and FYNNEI. The V gene lost 1 base and the J gene lost 6 bases, with 16 bases spanning the gap. The DNA of the CDR3 is TGTGCCAGCAGTGAAGTGCTTGCTGGGGTAGGCGAGCAGTACTTC. It specifies CASSEVLAGVGEQYF. Filled out from reference TRBV2 and TRBJ2-7, the complete variable domain reads EPEVTQTPSHQVTQMGQEVILRCVPISNHLYFYWYRQILGQKVEFLVSFYNNEISEKSEIFDDQFSVERPDGSNFTLKIRSTKLEDSAMYFCASSEVLAGVGEQYFGPGTRLTVT.

The V and J genes are TRBV19 and TRBJ1-5; TRBD1 matches 7 bases. This CDR3 is built from 14 residues. Trimming removed 7 bases from V and 2 bases from J; junction bases left unmatched: 5. Germline lookup yields CDR1 LNHDA and CDR2 SQIVND (reference sequence). The CDR3, as DNA: TGTGCCAGTACCCAAGACAGGGGCAATCAGCCCCAGCATTTT. Translation gives CASTQDRGNQPQHF.

This clone occurred once. This chain joins TRBV14 and TRBJ1-6; no firm D call. The V and J ends lost 0 bases and 6 bases respectively, with 15 bases between them. The CDR3 is 17 residues long. The germline gives CDR1 SGHDN, CDR2 FVKESK. CDR3 sequence (DNA): TGTGCCAGCAGCCAAGATGGAATGCCCCGAGCTAATTCACCCCTCCACTTT. This codes for CASSQDGMPRANSPLHF.

The V and J genes are TRBV5-1 and TRBJ1-1; D is perhaps TRBD1 (5 bases). CDR1 and CDR2 from the germline V gene are SGHRS and YFSETQ. Trimming pared 3 bases from V and 0 bases from J, leaving 21 bases between. The CDR3 covers 18 residues. This CDR3 is CASSSNSGTESLNTEAFF. The CDR3 DNA reads as TGCGCCAGCAGCTCCAATTCCGGGACGGAAAGCTTGAACACTGAAGCTTTCTTT.

This clone was detected once. This rearrangement joins TRBV2 to TRBJ2-3, with D hard to call. The CDR3 consists of 12 residues. CDR1 is SNHLY, CDR2 FYNNEI, per germline. V lost 5 bases and J 0 bases, leaving 3 bases between the germline ends. In DNA form, the CDR3 reads TGTGCCAGCAGTAAGAGCACAGATACGCAGTATTTT. It encodes CASSKSTDTQYF.

The V and J genes are TRBV19 and TRBJ1-1; 9 bases align to TRBD1. There are 15 residues in the CDR3. CDR1 is LNHDA, CDR2 SQIVND, per germline (reference sequence). Trimming cost V 4 bases and J 4 bases; bases outside gene matches: 7. DNA for the CDR3: TGTGCCAGTAGTAGGGGACAGGGCTGGCCCACTGAAGCTTTCTTT. Encoded protein: CASSRGQGWPTEAFF.

The chain couples TRBV7-2 to TRBJ1-1; TRBD1 matches at 8 bases. The CDR3 runs 14 residues. Germline CDR1 SGHTA, CDR2 FQGNSA. Unmatched junction bases numbered 5, after V lost 4 bases and J lost 4 bases. CDR3 in amino acids: CASSSADRGTEAFF. CDR3 DNA: TGTGCCAGCAGCTCCGCCGACAGGGGCACTGAAGCTTTCTTT.

The V gene is TRBV10-2, the J gene TRBJ2-2, with TRBD1 identical over 9 bases. The CDR3 is 17 amino acids. Germline V gene sequence: CDR1 WSHSY, CDR2 SAAADI. V lost 10 bases and J lost 3; bases outside the gene matches: 15. The DNA of the CDR3 is TGCGCCATCTTCGGCCCACAGGGGGCGCGGGACACCGGGGAGCTGTTTTTT. It translates to CAIFGPQGARDTGELFF.

CDR3 region: CASSPKGRVTDTQYF. CDR3 in DNA: TGTGCCAGCAGCCCAAAGGGCAGGGTCACAGATACGCAGTATTTT. The chain joins TRBV7-3 to TRBJ2-3; D might be TRBD1 (5 bases). The CDR3 sequence is 15 residues long. Per the germline V gene, CDR1 is SGHTA and CDR2 is FQGTGA. The V end lost 5 bases, the J end lost 2 bases, and 14 bases lay between the germline ends.

This chain joins TRBV10-3 and TRBJ2-3; 8 nucleotides match TRBD1. The V and J ends lost 4 bases and 2 bases, in that order; junction bases with no gene match: 11. This CDR3 contains 17 residues. CDR1 is ENHRY and CDR2 is SYGVKD in the germline V gene. This CDR3 reads CAISATLDREDTDTQYF. The CDR3 DNA is TGTGCCATCAGTGCTACACTGGACAGGGAAGACACAGATACGCAGTATTTT.

The chain is built from TRBV6-5 and TRBJ2-1; 9 nucleotides agree with TRBD2. There are 14 residues in the CDR3. The V gene end was trimmed by 6 bases and the J gene end by 9 bases; junction bases not matched to a gene: 9. The germline V gene has CDR1 MNHEY and CDR2 SVGAGI. CDR3 residues: CASRAGTSLIEQFF. As DNA, the CDR3 is TGTGCCAGCAGAGCGGGGACTAGCCTCATTGAGCAGTTCTTC.

This clone was detected once. CDR3 sequence reads: CASSLIDGGGSEQYF. In nucleotides, the CDR3 is TGTGCCAGCAGCTTGATCGACGGGGGGGGTTCCGAGCAGTACTTC. The chain uses TRBV11-1 and TRBJ2-7; 8 bases fit TRBD2. V lost 3 bases, J lost 6 bases, and 10 bases stayed unmatched. Germline-derived CDR1 and CDR2 are SGHAT and FQDESV (reference sequence). The CDR3 spans 15 residues.

The chain joins TRBV27 to TRBJ2-7; 8 bases map to TRBD1. The ends lost 6 bases at V and 3 bases at J; junction bases unmatched: 10. CDR3 length equals 15 residues. Germline lookup yields CDR1 MNHEY and CDR2 SMNVEV (reference sequence). CDR3 in amino acids: CASSLGAGGFYEQYF. The CDR3 nucleotides are TGTGCCAGCAGCCTAGGGGCAGGGGGCTTCTACGAGCAGTACTTC.

The J gene is TRBJ2-7, the V gene TRBV7-2; perhaps D is TRBD1 or TRBD2 (6 bases each). This CDR3 has 17 residues. Trimming pared 0 bases from V and 4 bases from J, leaving 19 bases between. The germline V gene has CDR1 SGHTA and CDR2 FQGNSA. This CDR3 is CASSLASGAGILYEQYF. CDR3 sequence (DNA): TGTGCCAGCAGCTTAGCTTCGGGGGCAGGAATTCTATACGAGCAGTACTTC. The full variable domain, with the rest looked up from reference TRBV7-2 and TRBJ2-7, is GAGVSQSPSNKVTEKGKDVELRCDPISGHTALYWYRQSLGQGLEFLIYFQGNSAPDKSGLPSDRFSAERTGGSVSTLTIQRTQQEDSAVYLCASSLASGAGILYEQYFGPGTRLTVT.

The CDR3 region is CATGSRGALGNTIYF. The CDR3 DNA is TGTGCCACCGGGAGCAGGGGGGCTCTCGGAAACACCATATATTTT. The chain is built from TRBV19 and TRBJ1-3; 7 bases are shared with TRBD1. Germline assignment: CDR1 LNHDA and CDR2 SQIVND (reference sequence). The CDR3 runs to 15 residues. V was clipped by 10 bases and J by 4 bases; unmatched bases: 13.

This rearrangement joins TRBV2 to TRBJ2-1; D gene ambiguous. Germline V lookup: CDR1 SNHLY, CDR2 FYNNEI. V was pared by 1 base and J by 2 bases, with 6 bases between. This CDR3 region has 14 residues. CDR3 region: CASSEGLPYNEQFF. DNA of the CDR3: TGTGCCAGCAGTGAAGGGCTACCCTACAATGAGCAGTTCTTC.

The chain combines TRBV4-1 with TRBJ1-3; tentative D call: TRBD1 (6 bases). V lost 4 bases, J lost 1 base, and 14 bases lay in between. The V gene's germline CDR1 is MGHRA and CDR2 YSYEKL. CDR3 length: 16 residues. CDR3: CASSLDNRVSGNTIYF. Here the CDR3 DNA reads TGCGCCAGCAGCCTCGACAACAGGGTTTCTGGAAACACCATATATTTT.

The rearrangement links TRBV21-1 to TRBJ1-1; the DNA was not used to check the table's D call, TRBD1. TRBV21-1 corresponds to a pseudogene. CDR3 size: 15 residues. The CDR3 loop is CASSKDGQGITEAFF. DNA for the CDR3: TGTGCCAGCAGCAAAGACGGACAGGGGATCACTGAAGCTTTCTTT.

This rearrangement joins TRBV27 to TRBJ2-7, with TRBD1 as a possible D gene (6 bases). This CDR3 is built from 14 residues. Germline values: CDR1 MNHEY, CDR2 SMNVEV (reference sequence). V lost 0 bases and J lost 2, with 8 bases in between. The CDR3 protein is CASSLSQGPYEQYF. The CDR3 nucleotides are TGTGCCAGCAGTTTATCCCAGGGGCCCTACGAGCAGTACTTC.

The chain combines TRBV7-9 with TRBJ2-6; D is undetermined. Trimming removed 2 bases at V and 3 bases at J, with 11 bases between. This CDR3 is 16 amino acids long. Germline V CDR1 and CDR2: SEHNR, FQNEAQ (reference sequence). CDR3 sequence (DNA): TGTGCCAGCAGCTTAACCGGTGATGGTGGGGCCAACGTCCTGACTTTC. This gives the protein CASSLTGDGGANVLTF.

A few counts support this clone. The chain links TRBV21-1 to TRBJ1-5; TRBD1 is the table's D call, not checked against the DNA. TRBV21-1 is termed a pseudogene. CDR3 length equals 11 residues. The CDR3 is CAKQGGQPQHF. For the CDR3, the DNA is TGTGCCAAACAAGGGGGTCAGCCCCAGCATTTT.

The V and J genes are TRBV6-6 and TRBJ1-1, with 9 bases that match TRBD1. The CDR3 runs 15 residues. Germline V CDR1 and CDR2: MNHNY, SVGAGI (reference sequence). With 7 bases clipped from V and 1 base from J, the junction kept 7 bases outside the gene matches. CDR3 sequence (DNA): TGTGCCAGCAACAAACAGGGGGCCGGGAACACTGAAGCTTTCTTT. Translated, it gives CASNKQGAGNTEAFF.

The chain is built from TRBV18 and TRBJ2-7; possible D gene TRBD1, 6 bases. V was trimmed by 0 bases and J by 2 bases, leaving 8 bases between them. The CDR3 has 14 residues. Germline CDR1 reads KGHSH; CDR2 reads LQKENI. The CDR3 nucleotides are TGTGCCAGCTCACCACCAGGGGGACCCTACGAGCAGTACTTC. The encoded protein is CASSPPGGPYEQYF. Looking up the rest from reference TRBV18 and TRBJ2-7 gives the full variable domain: NAGVMQNPRHLVRRRGQEARLRCSPMKGHSHVYWYRQLPEEGLKFMVYLQKENIIDESGMPKERFSAEFPKEGPSILRIQQVVRGDSAAYFCASSPPGGPYEQYFGPGTRLTVT.